These 17 T cell receptor beta chains were all obtained from the same sample, sequenced in a study of early T cells in non-severe SARS-CoV-2 infection. Via MiXCR, TCRdb re-called the 5' RACE reads, giving one row per CDR3 protein. The sample shows fewer than 55,000 distinct CDR3 sequences, about 11% of them seen only once. Sequences were obtained from whole blood. The receptors derive from an adult who was a healthcare worker with PCR-confirmed SARS-CoV-2 infection or an uninfected control (not recorded which).

V gene TRBV7-2 combines with J gene TRBJ2-1; 11 bases map to TRBD2. V dropped 5 bases and J dropped 9; count of bases not matched to a gene: 9. CDR3 length: 15 residues. Germline CDR1 is SGHTA and CDR2 is FQGNSA. This chain's CDR3 is CASSLLAGAPSEQFF. In DNA, the CDR3 is TGTGCCAGCAGCCTACTAGCGGGAGCCCCCAGTGAGCAGTTCTTC.

Remarks on this clonotype: A read error may be the cause here, since a much bigger clone is one base away. The chain couples TRBV6-2 or TRBV6-3 to TRBJ2-7; D gene uncertain. CDR1 is MNHEY, CDR2 SVGEGT, per germline. The CDR3 extends over 14 amino acids. The CDR3, as DNA: TGTGCCGGCAGTTACGGCGGTAGCTCCTACGAGCAGTACTTC. Amino acids: CAGSYGGSSYEQYF.

The chain joins TRBV7-2 to TRBJ2-7, with no clear D. V was pared by 1 base and J by 1 base, with 8 bases between. The germline gives CDR1 SGHTA, CDR2 FQGNSA. The CDR3 totals 14 residues. The CDR3 reads CASSLGLGSYEQYF. CDR3 coding DNA: TGTGCCAGCAGCTTAGGCCTTGGGTCCTACGAGCAGTACTTC.

This clonotype was observed at least ten times. CDR3 in DNA: TGTGCCAGCTCACCACAACGGGGTGAGCAGTTCTTC. This translates into CASSPQRGEQFF. This chain links TRBV18 with TRBJ2-1, with D possibly matching TRBD2 (5 bases). V lost 1 base and J 9 bases, leaving 7 bases between the germline ends. Germline lookup yields CDR1 KGHSH and CDR2 LQKENI. The CDR3 is 12 amino acids.

This clonotype was detected ten times or more. The chain uses TRBV12-3 or TRBV12-4 and TRBJ1-2; tentative D call: TRBD1 (6 bases). V was cut by 5 bases and J by 5 bases, with 18 bases left in between. This CDR3 is built from 15 residues. The CDR3 is CASSRTDRRGYGYTF. The CDR3 DNA reads as TGTGCCAGCAGTCGCACCGACAGGCGCGGGTATGGCTACACCTTC.

This clonotype was recorded at least ten times. DNA for the CDR3: TGCAGTGCTGCACAGGGCGCTGGAAACACCATATATTTT. Amino acids: CSAAQGAGNTIYF. The chain recombines TRBV20-1 with TRBJ1-3; perhaps TRBD1 as D (6 bases). The CDR3 is made up of 13 amino acids. V gave up 5 bases and J gave up 2 bases, with 10 bases separating them. From germline, CDR1 is DFQATT and CDR2 SNEGSKA (reference sequence).

In this sample, this clonotype turned up many times. The J gene is TRBJ2-2, the V gene TRBV6-1, with TRBD1 matching over 10 bases. Trimming at V came to 6 bases and at J to 4 bases, leaving 5 bases not matched to a gene. The CDR3 is made up of 15 amino acids. Germline CDR1 MNHNS, CDR2 SASEGT. The CDR3 DNA reads TGTGCCAGCAGGGACAGGGGGAGAATCACCGGGGAGCTGTTTTTT. This sequence encodes CASRDRGRITGELFF.

The chain employs TRBV20-1 and TRBJ1-1, with D perhaps TRBD1 (6 bases). V lost 3 bases to trimming and J lost 7 bases, with 24 bases between them. The CDR3 runs to 16 residues. Germline V lookup: CDR1 DFQATT, CDR2 SNEGSKA (reference sequence). This CDR3 reads CSARGGPGAQSVEAFF. The DNA for the CDR3 is TGCAGTGCTAGGGGGGGCCCGGGGGCCCAGTCTGTTGAAGCTTTCTTT.

The gene calls are TRBV12-3 or TRBV12-4 and TRBJ1-1; D might be TRBD1 (5 bases). This CDR3 contains 14 residues. Trimming shortened V by 3 bases and J by 3 bases, and 11 bases separated the two germline ends. In nucleotides, the CDR3 is TGTGCCAGCAGTTTTTTGGGCAGGGACACTGAAGCTTTCTTT. It is translated as CASSFLGRDTEAFF.

The chain has TRBV7-2 and TRBJ2-7, with 13 bases identical to TRBD2. V dropped 7 bases and J dropped 7; count of bases not matched to a gene: 7. The CDR3 is 14 amino acids. Germline V gene lookup returns CDR1 SGHTA and CDR2 FQGNSA. CDR3 nucleotides: TGTGCCAGCACCAAGGGGACTAGCGGGGTTGAGCAGTACTTC. Protein sequence: CASTKGTSGVEQYF.

This clonotype was seen repeatedly, ten times or more. This chain uses TRBV7-9 with TRBJ1-6; no definite D call. Per germline, CDR1 SEHNR and CDR2 FQNEAQ (reference sequence). This CDR3 is built from 15 residues. V was clipped by 7 bases and J by 2 bases, with 12 bases between them. The chain's CDR3 is CASIEEAAYNSPLHF. The CDR3 DNA follows: TGTGCCAGCATCGAAGAAGCGGCCTATAATTCACCCCTCCACTTT.

Ten or more counts support this clonotype. The chain is built from TRBV11-1 and TRBJ1-1; D is ambiguous. Germline V lookup: CDR1 SGHAT, CDR2 FQDESV (reference sequence). The CDR3 spans 13 residues. The V and J ends lost 3 bases and 6 bases respectively, with 11 bases between them. The CDR3 DNA follows: TGTGCCAGCAGCTTTTTAAAAGGTTCTGAAGCTTTCTTT. As protein: CASSFLKGSEAFF.

This clonotype was picked up many times. The chain links TRBV12-3 or TRBV12-4 to TRBJ2-2; TRBD1 matches at 7 bases. The junction had 5 bases not matched to a gene; V was cut back by 6 bases and J by 1 base. The CDR3 totals 15 residues. The CDR3 reads CASRTGTVNTGELFF. Here the CDR3 DNA reads TGTGCCAGCAGGACCGGGACAGTGAACACCGGGGAGCTGTTTTTT.

This clonotype came up once. The chain has TRBV4-3 and TRBJ2-3; no definite D call. The CDR3 spans 14 residues. V shed 1 base and J shed 4 bases, with 9 bases lying between them. The germline V gene has CDR1 LGHNA and CDR2 YSLEER. The CDR3 is CASSQVSGSDTQYF. The CDR3 DNA reads TGCGCCAGCAGCCAAGTGTCCGGTTCAGATACGCAGTATTTT.

This clonotype was seen many times. The J gene is TRBJ1-2, the V gene TRBV5-6; no reliable D call. Germline CDR1 is SGHDT and CDR2 is YYEEEE. Trimming stripped 0 bases from V and 4 bases from J, with 10 bases between. This CDR3 is 14 amino acids long. The CDR3 nucleotides read TGTGCCAGCAGCTTGGGGCGGCTTCCCTATGGCTACACCTTC. Encoded protein: CASSLGRLPYGYTF.

In this sample, this clonotype turned up a few times. The genes are TRBV14 and TRBJ2-1, with D possibly TRBD2 on 5 matching bases. CDR3 length: 18 amino acids. Germline-derived CDR1 and CDR2 are SGHDN and FVKESK. V dropped 0 bases and J dropped 4 bases, with 19 bases sitting between them. The CDR3 here is CASSQEGSGSPFYNEQFF. In DNA form, the CDR3 reads TGTGCCAGCAGCCAAGAAGGCTCGGGATCCCCCTTTTACAATGAGCAGTTCTTC.

This clonotype has just a few counts. V and J are TRBV27 and TRBJ1-1, with TRBD1 matching over 7 bases. The V segment lost 5 bases and the J segment 7 bases; nucleotides outside the gene matches: 7. CDR1 is MNHEY, CDR2 SMNVEV, per germline (reference sequence). This CDR3 is 13 amino acids long. The CDR3 bases are TGTGCCAGCAGTAGGCCGGGACAGCATGAAGCTTTCTTT. It encodes CASSRPGQHEAFF.